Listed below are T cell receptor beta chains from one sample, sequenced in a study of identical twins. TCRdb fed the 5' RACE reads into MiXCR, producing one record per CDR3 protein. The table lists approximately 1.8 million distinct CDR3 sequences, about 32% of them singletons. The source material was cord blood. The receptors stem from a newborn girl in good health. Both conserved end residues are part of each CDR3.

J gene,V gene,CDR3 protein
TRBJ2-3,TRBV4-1,CASSRERELDTQYF
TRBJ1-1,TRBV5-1,CASSALQGLNTEAFF
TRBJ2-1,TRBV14,CASSQTSGLHEQFF
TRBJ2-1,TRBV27,CASSSLASGRAFNEQFF
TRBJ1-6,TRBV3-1,CASSQFPRTGGDSPLHF
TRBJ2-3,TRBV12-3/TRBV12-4,CASSLAGVGADTQYF
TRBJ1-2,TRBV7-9,CASSLSVTGEGYGYTF
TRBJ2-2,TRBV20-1,CSVQTKSHTGELFF
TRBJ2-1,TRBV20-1,CSATETSDNEQFF
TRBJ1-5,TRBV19,CASSILSGNQPQHF
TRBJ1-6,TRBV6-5,CASRDSLSSYNSPLHF
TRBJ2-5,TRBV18,CASSPRDGTQETQYF
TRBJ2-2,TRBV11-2,CASSPSWPGELFF
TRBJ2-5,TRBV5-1,CASSLPDSQETQYF
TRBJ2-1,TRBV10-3,CAIRRGPGLAGGNEQFF
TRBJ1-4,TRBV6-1,CASRTLIWTGGLQPNEKLFF
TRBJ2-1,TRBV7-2,CASSIGPGSYNEQFF
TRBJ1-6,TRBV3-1,CASRKTSGTLNSPLHF
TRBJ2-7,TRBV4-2,CASSPATSGFSYEQYF
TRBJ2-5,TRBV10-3,CAISDSASGGQETQYF
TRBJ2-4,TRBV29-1,CAYRGPKNIQYF
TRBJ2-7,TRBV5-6,CASSFTSGRSDEQYF
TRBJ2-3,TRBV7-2,CASSLAGTRSSDTQYF
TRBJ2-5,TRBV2,CAIQTGRYQETQYF
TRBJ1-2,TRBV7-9,CASSLAFPNYGYTF
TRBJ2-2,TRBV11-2,CASSHLAGGSNTGELFF
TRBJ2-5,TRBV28,CASSRQVARETQYF
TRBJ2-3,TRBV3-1,CASSQVRRTDTQYF
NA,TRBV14,CASSHSGSPLAEQYF
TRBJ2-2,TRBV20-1,CSARTGSTGELFF
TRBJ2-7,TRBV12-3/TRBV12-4,CASTVSLRTSGYEQYF
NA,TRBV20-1,CSARSGDDGKNIQYF
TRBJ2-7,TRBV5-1,CASSPFGEREVSYEQYF
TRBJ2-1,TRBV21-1,CASSERREVPYNEQFF
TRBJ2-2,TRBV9,CASSVGGSGGELFF
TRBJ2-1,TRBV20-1,CSATSGSVNEQFF
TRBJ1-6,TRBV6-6,CASSYKRAPSPLHF
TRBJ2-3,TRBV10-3,CAISESRTSGTDTQYF
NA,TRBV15,CATSRLNESETQYF
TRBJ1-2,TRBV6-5,CASRRGGGGYTF
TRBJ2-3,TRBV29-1,CSVTGGTGGTDTQYF
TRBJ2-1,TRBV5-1,CASSLVSSGYSYNEQFF
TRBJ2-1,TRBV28,CASSQLGTRVGNEQFF
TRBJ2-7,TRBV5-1,CASSLVGGAFSYEQYF
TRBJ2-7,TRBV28,CASSSQGAEQYF
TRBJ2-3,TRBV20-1,CSAREDRGGTDTQYF
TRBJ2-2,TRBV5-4,CASSLLRQGDTGELFF
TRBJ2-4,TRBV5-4,CASSLGGRASSKNIQYF
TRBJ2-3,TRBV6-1,CASRGGTSGSDTQYF
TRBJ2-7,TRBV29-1,CSVVWTDSYNEQYF
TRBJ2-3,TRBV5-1,CASSWGAGTQYF
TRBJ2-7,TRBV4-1,CASSQDLGQGTYEQYF
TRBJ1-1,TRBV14,CASSQGPLDNTEAFF
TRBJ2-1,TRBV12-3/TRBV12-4,CASSLRGHSYNEQFF
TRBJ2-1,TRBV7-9,CASSLTGGSYEQFF
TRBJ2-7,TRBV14,CASSQDVLTGPYEQYF
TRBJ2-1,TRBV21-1,CASSKRRDRGYNEQFF
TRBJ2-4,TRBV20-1,CSATTERAKNIQYF
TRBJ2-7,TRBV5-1,CASSLEGVKAYEQYF
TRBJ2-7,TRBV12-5,CASAIGVGVEQYF